This is a list of T cell receptor beta chains from one sample in a study of tumor-infiltrating lymphocytes in primary liver carcinoma. MiXCR, applied by TCRdb to the multiplex PCR reads, yields one record per CDR3 protein. This table has about 78,000 distinct CDR3 sequences, 71% appearing once. The material sequenced was liver tumor tissue from sampling region 4. The receptors here all came from a woman aged 55-70 years with primary liver carcinoma and hepatitis B virus infection. CDR3s include the opening cysteine and the closing phenylalanine or tryptophan. Fields, in order: V gene, J gene, D gene, clone size, CDR3 protein, CDR3 DNA. A D gene is named only where the DNA matches it firmly. Only some rows state a clone size, as once, few, many or a class for expanded clones.

TRBV30	TRBJ1-2	TRBD1	NA	CAWSPGTAFLYGYTF	TGTGCCTGGAGCCCCGGGACAGCCTTTCTCTATGGCTACACCTTC
TRBV5-6	TRBJ1-1	NA	NA	CASSLNRGRTEAFF	TGTGCCAGCAGCCTGAACCGGGGGCGGACTGAGGCTTTCTTT
TRBV11-2	TRBJ2-3	NA	NA	CASSIRSPGISADTQYF	TGTGCCAGCAGCATCCGCTCCCCGGGGATTAGCGCAGATACGCAGTATTTT
TRBV5-1	TRBJ2-7	NA	NA	CASSLEGAGSPYEQYF	TGCGCCAGCAGCTTGGAAGGGGCGGGATCCCCCTACGAGCAGTACTTC
TRBV6-1	TRBJ2-5	NA	NA	CASSARGDILETRYF	TGTGCCAGCAGTGCAAGGGGGGACATCTTGGAGACCCGGTACTTC
TRBV4-2	TRBJ2-3	NA	NA	CANSQDGQQDTQYF	TGTGCTAACAGCCAAGATGGACAGCAAGATACGCAGTATTTT
TRBV12-3/TRBV12-4	TRBJ2-5	NA	few	CASSPRIGRGTQYF	TGTGCCAGTAGTCCCCGGATAGGCAGGGGGACCCAGTACTTC
TRBV13	TRBJ1-1	NA	NA	CANSSEGGLNTGAFF	TGTGCCAACAGCTCCGAGGGGGGGTTGAACACTGGAGCTTTCTTT
TRBV12-3/TRBV12-4	TRBJ2-3	NA	NA	CASCDRWEQPQYF	TGTGCCAGCTGTGACAGGTGGGAGCAGCCCCAGTATTTT
TRBV6-5	TRBJ2-3	NA	NA	CTSSYRGGRTSGTQYF	TGTACCAGCAGTTACAGGGGCGGGAGAACTTCAGGTACGCAGTATTTT
TRBV11-2	TRBJ2-1	TRBD2	NA	CASSLGLVAGGPNEHFF	TGTGCCAGCAGCTTAGGTCTGGTAGCGGGAGGACCGAATGAACACTTCTTC
TRBV29-1	TRBJ2-3	NA	NA	CSVAYGSTDTQCF	NA
TRBV12-3/TRBV12-4	TRBJ2-1	TRBD2	medium-sized	CASSGGLAGYNEQFF	TGTGCCAGCAGCGGTGGACTAGCGGGCTACAATGAGCAGTTCTTC
TRBV2	TRBJ1-1	NA	NA	CATETMNTETFF	TGTGCCACGGAGACAATGAACACTGAAACTTTCTTT
TRBV29-1	TRBJ2-7	NA	NA	CRVEGGLADEQYF	TGCAGGGTTGAGGGGGGGCTAGCGGACGAGCAATACTTC
TRBV7-9	TRBJ2-7	NA	NA	CASSRLGEQCF	TGTGCCAGCAGCCGACTAGGGGAGCAGTGCTTC
TRBV7-2	TRBJ2-7	NA	few	CASSSPVLKQYF	TGTGCCAGCAGCTCCCCCGTTCTCAAGCAGTACTTC
TRBV4-2	TRBJ2-3	NA	NA	CASSQVRGTDTRYF	TGTGCCAGCAGCCAAGTTAGGGGCACAGATACGCGGTATTTT
TRBV5-1	TRBJ2-1	NA	NA	CASRADSYNEQFF	TGCGCCAGTCGAGCGGACTCCTACAATGAACAGTTCTTC
TRBV6-2/TRBV6-3	TRBJ1-5	TRBD1	NA	CASRPRGQGQPQHF	TGTGCCAGCAGACCTCGGGGACAGGGCCAGCCTCAGCATTTT
TRBV12-3/TRBV12-4	TRBJ1-1	TRBD1	many	CASRVGQLNTEAFF	TGTGCCAGCAGAGTGGGACAGTTGAACACTGAAGCTTTCTTT
TRBV19	TRBJ1-1	TRBD1	NA	CASCTPGGTNTEAFF	TGTGCCAGTTGTACACCAGGGGGCACAAACACTGAAGCTTTCTTT
TRBV11-2	TRBJ2-1	TRBD1	many	CAGSFDRGKGNEQFF	TGTGCCGGCAGTTTCGACAGGGGAAAGGGCAATGAGCAGTTCTTC
TRBV5-6	TRBJ2-3	NA	NA	CVSSFAGVNTQYF	TGTGTCAGCAGCTTTGCAGGGGTCAATACGCAGTATTTT
TRBV28	TRBJ2-1	NA	few	CASSFPPNEQFF	TGTGCCAGCAGTTTCCCCCCGAATGAGCAGTTCTTC
TRBV11-2	TRBJ2-3	NA	NA	CACSMGLSTDTQYF	TGTGCCTGTAGCATGGGGCTTTCCACAGATACGCAGTATTTT
TRBV2	TRBJ2-1	TRBD2	NA	CASSSGRGSYNEQFF	TGTGCCAGCTCTAGCGGGAGGGGGTCCTACAATGAGCAGTTCTTC
TRBV11-1	TRBJ2-2	NA	NA	CAGRGRTGTANIGELLF	TGTGCCGGCAGGGGAAGAACGGGAACCGCGAACATCGGGGAGCTGCTTTTT
TRBV12-5	TRBJ2-4	NA	NA	CTSALVLGGSAKNIQYF	TGTACTAGTGCTTTGGTACTGGGGGGCTCGGCCAAAAACATTCAGTACTTC
TRBV29-1	TRBJ2-5	TRBD2	NA	CSVGSGGGETQCF	TGCAGCGTTGGAAGCGGTGGGGGGGAGACCCAGTGCTTC
TRBV5-1	TRBJ1-6	NA	NA	CASSLTPDRNNSLLHF	TGCGCCAGCAGCTTGACCCCTGACAGGAATAATTCACTCCTCCACTTT
TRBV28	TRBJ1-1	NA	many	CASRRREAFF	TGTGCCAGCAGGCGACGGGAAGCTTTCTTT
TRBV6-1	TRBJ1-5	NA	NA	CASSETGAQPQQF	TGTGCTAGCAGTGAAACGGGCGCTCAGCCCCAGCAGTTT
TRBV6-2/TRBV6-3	TRBJ2-1	NA	NA	CASKTSMNIRDNEQFF	TGTGCCAGCAAAACTTCGATGAACATCCGAGACAATGAGCAGTTCTTC
TRBV20-1	TRBJ1-2	NA	NA	CSAREGPPGAHGYAF	TGCAGTGCTAGAGAGGGTCCGCCAGGGGCGCATGGCTACGCCTTC
TRBV11-3	TRBJ1-5	NA	NA	CASNFRTSTDTQHF	TGTGCCAGCAACTTCAGGACTAGCACGGATACGCAGCATTTT
TRBV6-6	TRBJ1-2	TRBD1	NA	CASSLNRGGSYGYTF	TGTGCCAGCAGTTTGAACAGGGGAGGGAGTTATGGCTACACCTTC
TRBV11-2	TRBJ1-2	NA	NA	CASSLDTTGIYGYAF	TGTGCTAGTAGCTTGGATACGACAGGAATCTATGGCTACGCCTTC
TRBV5-6	TRBJ2-1	TRBD2	medium-sized	CASSLAPGLAGGEQFF	TGTGCCAGCAGCTTGGCCCCGGGACTAGCGGGAGGCGAGCAGTTCTTC
TRBV2	TRBJ2-7	NA	few	CASRIQQTSYEQYF	TGTGCCAGCAGGATACAGCAGACTAGTTACGAGCAGTACTTC